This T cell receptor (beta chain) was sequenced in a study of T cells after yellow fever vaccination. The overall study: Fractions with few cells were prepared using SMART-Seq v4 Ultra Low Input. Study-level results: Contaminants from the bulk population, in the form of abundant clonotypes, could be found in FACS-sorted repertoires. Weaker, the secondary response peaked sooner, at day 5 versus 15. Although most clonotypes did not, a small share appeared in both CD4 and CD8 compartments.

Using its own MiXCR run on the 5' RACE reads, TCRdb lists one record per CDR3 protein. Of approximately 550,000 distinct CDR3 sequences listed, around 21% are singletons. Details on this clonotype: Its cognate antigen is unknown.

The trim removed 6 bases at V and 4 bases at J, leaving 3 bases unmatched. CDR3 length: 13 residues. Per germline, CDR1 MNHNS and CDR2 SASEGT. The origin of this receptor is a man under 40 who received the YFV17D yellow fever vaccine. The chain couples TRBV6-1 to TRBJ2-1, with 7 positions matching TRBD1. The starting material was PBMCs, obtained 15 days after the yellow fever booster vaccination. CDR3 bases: TGTGCCAGCAGAGACAGGGCTTACAATGAGCAGTTCTTC. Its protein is CASRDRAYNEQFF.